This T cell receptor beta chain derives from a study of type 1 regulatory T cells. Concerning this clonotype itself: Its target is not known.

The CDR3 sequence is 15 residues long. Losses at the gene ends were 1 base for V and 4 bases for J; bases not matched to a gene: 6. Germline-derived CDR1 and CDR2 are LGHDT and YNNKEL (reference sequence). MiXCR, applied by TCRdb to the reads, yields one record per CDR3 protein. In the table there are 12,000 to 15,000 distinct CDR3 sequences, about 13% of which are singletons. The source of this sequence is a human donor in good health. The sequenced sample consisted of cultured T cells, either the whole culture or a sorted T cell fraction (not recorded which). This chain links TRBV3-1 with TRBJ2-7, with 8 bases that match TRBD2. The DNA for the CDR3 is TGTGCCAGCAGCCAAGGACTAGCGTTCATGTACGAGCAGTACTTC. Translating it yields CASSQGLAFMYEQYF.